This T cell receptor (beta chain) appears in the sequencing data of a study of naive CD8 T cells in extremely preterm neonates. General study points: Compared with older groups, preterm CDR3s were shorter, with fewer N additions and less trimming. Shared CDR3 nucleotide sequences: preterm 2.5% to 3%, term roughly 0.4%, children 0.025% to 0.035%, adults less than 0.011%. iChao1 richness was lowest in preterm neonates, significantly versus all ages. Limitations included small sample size and variable preterm productive templates.

This clone was detected once. Its antigen is not known. The CDR3 has 14 amino acids. Trimming took 0 bases from V and 4 from J, leaving 10 bases between them. Germline V lookup: CDR1 GTSNPN, CDR2 SVGIG (reference sequence). Only in-frame clones appear in the TCRdb table, and some are missing; sequencing was by immunoSEQ multiplex PCR. The sample has 4,000 to 5,000 clones, 95% to 98% seen once. Cord blood came from elective full-term cesareans at about 35-41 weeks without labor or membrane rupture. The sequencing input was naive CD8+ T cells from cord blood. V is TRBV30 and J is TRBJ2-1; perhaps TRBD1 as D (5 bases). The clonotype was recovered from a newborn in good health. DNA of the CDR3: TGTGCCTGGAGTGTTACAGGCGAATACAATGAGCAGTTCTTC. Its translation: CAWSVTGEYNEQFF. The full variable domain, rest sourced from reference TRBV30 and TRBJ2-1, is SQTIHQWPATLVQPVGSPLSLECTVEGTSNPNLYWYRQAAGRGLQLLFYSVGIGQISSEVPQNLSASRPQDRQFILSSKKLLLSDSGFYLCAWSVTGEYNEQFFGPGTRLTVL.